Here is one TCR beta chain with its context. These data come from a study of cytomegalovirus exposure and HLA in healthy donors. This CDR3 spans 19 amino acids. The data were produced by immunoSEQ multiplex PCR, yet TCRdb's version contains in-frame clones alone and is incomplete. The sample carries about 360,000 clones, about nine tenths recorded once. The rearrangement links TRBV1 to TRBJ2-2; no check of the table's D call, TRBD1, against the DNA was made. TRBV1 is a recognized pseudogene. Sequenced: PBMCs. The sequence was collected from a woman under 30 in good health and CMV-seronegative. The DNA for the CDR3 is TGCACCAGCAGCCAAGAAAGGTTTCAGGGGGCGCAGGGTCCCGGGGAGCTGTTTTTT. It is translated as CTSSQERFQGAQGPGELFF.